The 22 T cell receptor beta chains below all came from one sample that was sequenced in a study of cytomegalovirus exposure and HLA in healthy donors. PCR amplification relied on 60 Vbeta primers (plus 13 Jbeta primers). Profiling relied on immunoSEQ multiplex PCR, and the TCRdb table lists in-frame clones only, not all of them. This table holds over 90,000 clones. The sample taken for sequencing was PBMCs. All receptors derive from a man aged 35-49 years in good health and CMV-seronegative.

The chain joins TRBV5-1 to TRBJ2-4, with 9 bases lining up with TRBD2. CDR3 length equals 21 residues. V shed 0 bases, J shed 6 bases, and the junction held 22 bases outside the gene matches. Looked up from germline, CDR1 is SGHRS and CDR2 is YFSETQ. The CDR3 sequence: CASSLDLVAGGPRGVGNIQYF. The CDR3 DNA sequence: TGCGCCAGCAGCTTGGATCTTGTGGCGGGAGGGCCAAGGGGGGTTGGAAACATTCAGTACTTC.

This chain connects TRBV19 to TRBJ1-1, with unresolved D. Trimming left V 3 bases short and J 3 bases short, with 11 bases between. The CDR3 length is 14 residues. Looked up from germline, CDR1 is LNHDA and CDR2 is SQIVND (reference sequence). DNA for the CDR3: TGTGCCAGTAGTATCGCGGGGTCGCACACTGAAGCTTTCTTT. Its translation is CASSIAGSHTEAFF.

CDR3 sequence: CASSQDSGGAYYGYTF. CDR3 nucleotide sequence: TGTGCCAGCAGCCAAGATTCAGGGGGCGCATACTATGGCTACACCTTC. This sequence joins TRBV4-2 and TRBJ1-2, with 8 nucleotides matching TRBD1. Looked up from germline, CDR1 is LGHNA and CDR2 is YNFKEQ. J lost 3 bases, V lost 0 bases, and 6 bases had no gene match. This CDR3 is 16 amino acids long.

CDR3 residues: CASRTDNYGYTF. Here the CDR3 DNA reads TGCGCCAGCAGGACAGATAACTATGGCTACACCTTC. V usage is TRBV5-1 and J usage is TRBJ1-2, with a possible D match to TRBD1 (5 bases). The germline CDR1 and CDR2 sequences are SGHRS and YFSETQ. The CDR3 has 12 amino acids. V was cut by 5 bases and J by 1 base, with 6 bases left in between.

The rearrangement links TRBV6-5 to TRBJ1-3; D perhaps matches TRBD1 (5 bases). From germline, CDR1 is MNHEY and CDR2 SVGAGI. The CDR3 loop spans 15 amino acids. V was clipped by 2 bases and J by 6 bases, with 14 bases between them. CDR3 residues: CASSYGTGTVNTIYF. CDR3 nucleotide sequence: TGTGCCAGCAGTTACGGAACCGGGACTGTAAACACCATATATTTT.

The chain employs TRBV5-6 and TRBJ1-1; D is uncertain. Trimming took off 3 bases at V and 1 base at J, with 16 bases between the two ends. The CDR3 is 16 amino acids. In germline, CDR1 is SGHDT, CDR2 YYEEEE. The CDR3 bases are TGTGCCAGCAGCTCTACAGACGTGGTCGCGAACACTGAAGCTTTCTTT. This gives the protein CASSSTDVVANTEAFF.

This chain uses TRBV10-3 with TRBJ1-5, with unresolved D. Germline V gene data show CDR1 as ENHRY and CDR2 as SYGVKD. V dropped 3 bases and J dropped 4 bases, with 10 bases sitting between them. The CDR3 runs to 14 residues. This chain's CDR3 is CAISDLQANQPQHF. For the CDR3, the DNA is TGTGCCATCAGTGACCTGCAGGCGAATCAGCCCCAGCATTTT.

The V and J genes are TRBV5-1 and TRBJ2-3; 14 positions agree with TRBD2. This CDR3 has 17 residues. The germline V gene has CDR1 SGHRS and CDR2 YFSETQ. Unmatched junction bases numbered 10, after V lost 5 bases and J lost 5 bases. This chain's CDR3 is CASRLTGTSGGGDTQYF. Written as DNA, the CDR3 is TGCGCCAGCAGACTAACCGGGACTAGCGGGGGTGGAGATACGCAGTATTTT.

The chain uses TRBV7-2 and TRBJ2-1; TRBD2 aligns across 8 bases. V was clipped by 6 bases and J by 5 bases; unmatched bases: 6. Germline V lookup: CDR1 SGHTA, CDR2 FQGNSA. CDR3 length: 14 amino acids. CDR3 coding DNA: TGTGCCAGCAGACCGACTAGCGACCACAATGAGCAGTTCTTC. Its protein is CASRPTSDHNEQFF.

The chain joins TRBV30 to TRBJ1-4; D remains unclear. V was clipped by 5 bases and J by 12 bases, with 10 bases between them. This CDR3 is built from 10 residues. Germline lookup yields CDR1 GTSNPN and CDR2 SVGIG (reference sequence). CDR3 sequence: CAWGLKELFF. CDR3 coding DNA: TGTGCCTGGGGGCTTAAGGAACTGTTTTTT.

The chain employs TRBV28 and TRBJ2-2; D may be TRBD1 (6 bases). The germline V and J ends were trimmed by 3 bases and 4 bases, with 15 bases remaining between them. This CDR3 has 16 amino acids. CDR1 is MDHEN, CDR2 SYDVKM, per germline. CDR3 nucleotides: TGTGCCAGCAGTTTGAGCAGGGGCGAGGTCACCGGGGAGCTGTTTTTT. This translates into CASSLSRGEVTGELFF. The full variable domain, rest sourced from reference TRBV28 and TRBJ2-2, is DVKVTQSSRYLVKRTGEKVFLECVQDMDHENMFWYRQDPGLGLRLIYFSYDVKMKEKGDIPEGYSVSREKKERFSLILESASTNQTSMYLCASSLSRGEVTGELFFGEGSRLTVL.

The J gene is TRBJ2-7, the V gene TRBV6-1, with D perhaps TRBD2 (6 bases). The CDR3 has 14 amino acids. The germline V gene has CDR1 MNHNS and CDR2 SASEGT. Trimming stripped 8 bases from V and 7 bases from J, with 21 bases between. The CDR3 sequence: CASGLQRAWAEQYF. The CDR3 DNA reads TGTGCCAGCGGCCTGCAGCGGGCATGGGCGGAGCAGTACTTC.

The CDR3 DNA reads TGTGCCTGGAGTCCAACTCCGGGACTAGCGGGAGGGGAGCAGTTCTTC. It translates to CAWSPTPGLAGGEQFF. The chain links TRBV30 to TRBJ2-1; 16 bases are shared with TRBD2. Germline V gene sequence: CDR1 GTSNPN, CDR2 SVGIG (reference sequence). V shed 2 bases and J 10 bases; nucleotides not matched to a gene: 8. This CDR3 has 16 residues.

This chain joins TRBV7-7 and TRBJ2-3; unclear D gene. The CDR3 consists of 12 residues. CDR1 is SSHAT, CDR2 FNYEAQ, per germline (reference sequence). Trimming pared 5 bases from V and 6 bases from J, leaving 9 bases between. CDR3 coding DNA: TGTGCCAGCAGCCCCCCCGGGGATACGCAGTATTTT. This translates into CASSPPGDTQYF.

V usage is TRBV14 and J usage is TRBJ2-1; D uncertain. Germline V gene data show CDR1 as SGHDN and CDR2 as FVKESK. This CDR3 has 14 residues. The ends were cut back, 4 bases at V and 4 bases at J, with 11 bases in the middle. CDR3 sequence: CASSPSSGYNEQFF. As DNA, the CDR3 is TGTGCCAGCAGCCCATCGTCAGGATACAATGAGCAGTTCTTC.

The chain is built from TRBV2 and TRBJ1-2; 8 bases map to TRBD1. The V and J ends lost 6 bases and 7 bases, in that order; junction bases with no gene match: 7. The CDR3 loop spans 13 amino acids. Germline V CDR1 and CDR2: SNHLY, FYNNEI. The CDR3 sequence: CASSADRVGGYTF. The CDR3 coding sequence is TGTGCCAGCAGCGCGGACAGGGTTGGTGGCTACACCTTC.

The chain employs TRBV5-4 and TRBJ1-1, with D perhaps TRBD1 (5 bases). The CDR3 is 13 amino acids. Trimming removed 1 base at V and 3 bases at J, with 7 bases between. In germline, CDR1 is SGHNT, CDR2 YYREEE (reference sequence). The CDR3 sequence is CASSLWGDTEAFF. The CDR3 nucleotides are TGTGCCAGCAGCTTGTGGGGCGACACTGAAGCTTTCTTT.

The chain uses TRBV19 and TRBJ1-6; D call uncertain. The V gene lost 7 bases and the J gene lost 0 bases, with 16 bases spanning the gap. CDR1 and CDR2 from the germline V gene are LNHDA and SQIVND (reference sequence). CDR3 length: 17 amino acids. CDR3 bases: TGTGCCAGTACCCAGAGCGCGATAAGCTCCTATAATTCACCCCTCCACTTT. Translation: CASTQSAISSYNSPLHF.

Comment on this clone: One end of the junction does not line up with germline, which may come from a read error. V usage is TRBV5-1 and J usage is TRBJ2-5, with TRBD2 matching 7 bases. The CDR3 has 13 amino acids. The V gene's germline CDR1 is SGHRS and CDR2 YFSETQ. Here the CDR3 reads CASSLGGGEAQYF. DNA for the CDR3: TGCGCCAGCAGCCTGGGGGGGGGAGAGGCCCAGTACTTC.

This clone registers medium-sized by frequency. This chain connects TRBV19 to TRBJ2-1, with TRBD1 matching 7 bases. There are 14 residues in the CDR3. The germline CDR1 and CDR2 sequences are LNHDA and SQIVND (reference sequence). V trimming: 3 bases; J trimming: 6 bases; junction bases outside the gene matches: 5. The CDR3 here is CASSIGPGGNEQFF. The CDR3 DNA follows: TGTGCCAGTAGTATTGGTCCAGGGGGCAATGAGCAGTTCTTC.

V gene TRBV2 combines with J gene TRBJ1-5; no firm D call. The CDR3 is 15 amino acids. Trimming removed 0 bases from V and 7 bases from J, with 13 bases in between. Germline CDR1 and CDR2: SNHLY and FYNNEI. CDR3 nucleotides: TGTGCCAGCAGTGAAGCCCACTCGGGTGTGCAGCCCCAGCATTTT. Amino acid sequence: CASSEAHSGVQPQHF.

The CDR3 region is CASSRNLNTEAFF. The CDR3, as DNA: TGCGCCAGCAGCCGAAACTTGAACACTGAAGCTTTCTTT. The J gene is TRBJ1-1, the V gene TRBV5-1, with D unresolved. The CDR3 contains 13 residues. CDR1 is SGHRS and CDR2 is YFSETQ in the germline V gene. Trimming cost V 4 bases and J 0 bases, with 7 bases left between them.